The table lists the clone carrying this TCR beta chain with a count of one. The data originate from a study of shared clonotypes between healthy human individuals. Naive CD8 cells, CD45RO-negative and positively selected for CCR7, excluded terminally differentiated effector memory CD45RA+ cells. Trimming stripped 2 bases from V and 10 bases from J, with 12 bases between. Germline CDR1 and CDR2: MNHEY and SVGAGI. CDR3 length: 14 residues. Profiled with immunoSEQ multiplex PCR; TCRdb holds only in-frame clones, not every one. The repertoire holds some 2.1 million clones, with about 95% as singletons. The V and J genes are TRBV6-5 and TRBJ1-6; a weak D match, TRBD1 (5 bases). The sequencing sample was made of naive CD8+ T cells sorted from blood. The receptor comes from a man aged 18-30 years in good health. CDR3 in amino acids: CASSYPGPYSPLHF. In nucleotides, the CDR3 is TGTGCCAGCAGTTACCCGGGGCCATACTCACCCCTCCACTTT.